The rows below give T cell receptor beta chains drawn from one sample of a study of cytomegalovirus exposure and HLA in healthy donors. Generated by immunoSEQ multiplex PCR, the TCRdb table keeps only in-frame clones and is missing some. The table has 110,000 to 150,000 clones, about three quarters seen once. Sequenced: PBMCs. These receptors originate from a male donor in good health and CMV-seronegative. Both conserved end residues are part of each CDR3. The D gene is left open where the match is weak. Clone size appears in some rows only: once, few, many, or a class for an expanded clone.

CDR3 DNA: TGTGCCAGCAGCTCCCTAGGAGGGACCGCATACGAGCAGTACTTC; CDR3 protein: CASSSLGGTAYEQYF; clone size: NA; V gene: TRBV5-8; J gene: TRBJ2-7; D gene: NA
CDR3 DNA: TGTGCCAGCAGTTTGTCCGGGACAACTGGAAACACCATATATTTT; CDR3 protein: CASSLSGTTGNTIYF; clone size: NA; V gene: TRBV27; J gene: TRBJ1-3; D gene: NA
CDR3 DNA: TGTGCCAGCAGCCAAGACCTAAACAATGAGCAGTTCTTC; CDR3 protein: CASSQDLNNEQFF; clone size: NA; V gene: TRBV4-2; J gene: TRBJ2-1; D gene: NA
CDR3 DNA: TGTGCCAGCAGCGAAACCGGGACAGGGGGTCGCGAGCAGTACTTC; CDR3 protein: CASSETGTGGREQYF; clone size: few; V gene: TRBV5-4; J gene: TRBJ2-7; D gene: TRBD1
CDR3 DNA: TGTGCCAGCAGCTCCCCATTAGGCAGGGCTGAGTCACCCCTCCACTTT; CDR3 protein: CASSSPLGRAESPLHF; clone size: NA; V gene: TRBV9; J gene: TRBJ1-6; D gene: NA
CDR3 DNA: TGTGCCAGCAGTTACGGGCAGGAAACTTATAATTCACCCCTCCACTTT; CDR3 protein: CASSYGQETYNSPLHF; clone size: few; V gene: TRBV6-5; J gene: TRBJ1-6; D gene: NA
CDR3 DNA: TGCGCCAGCAGCCCATCCCGGGACAGGTCCTCTGGGGCCAACGTCCTGACTTTC; CDR3 protein: CASSPSRDRSSGANVLTF; clone size: few; V gene: TRBV5-1; J gene: TRBJ2-6; D gene: TRBD1
CDR3 DNA: TGTGCCAGCAGGGACAGGGGGCGTTCTGATACGCAGTATTTT; CDR3 protein: CASRDRGRSDTQYF; clone size: NA; V gene: TRBV6-4; J gene: TRBJ2-3; D gene: TRBD1
CDR3 DNA: TGTGCCAGCAGTTACACCGGGGGAGAGACCCAGTACTTC; CDR3 protein: CASSYTGGETQYF; clone size: NA; V gene: TRBV6-5; J gene: TRBJ2-5; D gene: NA
CDR3 DNA: TGCGCCAGCAGCTTGAGCGGGAGCTCCTACAATGAGCAGTTCTTC; CDR3 protein: CASSLSGSSYNEQFF; clone size: NA; V gene: TRBV5-1; J gene: TRBJ2-1; D gene: TRBD2
CDR3 DNA: TGTGCCTCACAGGGCGACTATGGCTACACCTTC; CDR3 protein: CASQGDYGYTF; clone size: NA; V gene: TRBV30; J gene: TRBJ1-2; D gene: NA
CDR3 DNA: TGTGCCAGCAGCTCAGGTTTCGGACAGCCCTACGAGCAGTACTTC; CDR3 protein: CASSSGFGQPYEQYF; clone size: NA; V gene: TRBV5-6; J gene: TRBJ2-7; D gene: NA
CDR3 DNA: TGCGCCAGCAGCCAAGACCATTTTCCCACAGATACGCAGTATTTT; CDR3 protein: CASSQDHFPTDTQYF; clone size: NA; V gene: TRBV4-1; J gene: TRBJ2-3; D gene: NA
CDR3 DNA: TGTGCCTGGAGTGTGGACCGGACAGGGCATTCCTGCGAGCAGTACTTC; CDR3 protein: CAWSVDRTGHSCEQYF; clone size: once; V gene: TRBV30; J gene: TRBJ2-7; D gene: TRBD1
CDR3 DNA: TGCGCCAGCAGCTTCACGGCAGGGGGCGAACAGCCCCAGCATTTT; CDR3 protein: CASSFTAGGEQPQHF; clone size: NA; V gene: TRBV5-1; J gene: TRBJ1-5; D gene: TRBD1
CDR3 DNA: TGTGCCAGCAGTAGCGGGAGATCCTACAATGAGCAGTTCTTC; CDR3 protein: CASSSGRSYNEQFF; clone size: NA; V gene: TRBV25-1; J gene: TRBJ2-1; D gene: TRBD2
CDR3 DNA: TGTGCCAGCAGTTACTCCCAGGGTTTTTACAATGAGCAGTTCTTC; CDR3 protein: CASSYSQGFYNEQFF; clone size: NA; V gene: TRBV6-6; J gene: TRBJ2-1; D gene: NA
CDR3 DNA: TGTGCCAGCAGCCCAGGGACTGGTAGCTCTGGGGCCAACGTCCTGACTTTC; CDR3 protein: CASSPGTGSSGANVLTF; clone size: NA; V gene: TRBV7-9; J gene: TRBJ2-6; D gene: NA
CDR3 DNA: TGCGCCAGCAGTCAATCTTCGGGACAGAGCTACGAGCAGTACTTC; CDR3 protein: CASSQSSGQSYEQYF; clone size: NA; V gene: TRBV23-1; J gene: TRBJ2-7; D gene: TRBD1
CDR3 DNA: TGTGCCAGCAGGACAGGGGGCTACGAGCAGTACTTC; CDR3 protein: CASRTGGYEQYF; clone size: few; V gene: TRBV27; J gene: TRBJ2-7; D gene: TRBD1
CDR3 DNA: TGCGCCAGCAGTCGTGCAGGGGGATCCTCCTACGAGCAGTACTTC; CDR3 protein: CASSRAGGSSYEQYF; clone size: NA; V gene: TRBV5-1; J gene: TRBJ2-7; D gene: TRBD1
CDR3 DNA: TGTGCCAGCAGCCCGGACGAGGGCGGAAAAAGCTACGAGCAGTACTTC; CDR3 protein: CASSPDEGGKSYEQYF; clone size: NA; V gene: TRBV4-2; J gene: TRBJ2-7; D gene: NA
CDR3 DNA: TGTGCCAGCACCCCTAGAGGATACAATGAGCAGTTCTTC; CDR3 protein: CASTPRGYNEQFF; clone size: NA; V gene: TRBV6-5; J gene: TRBJ2-1; D gene: NA
CDR3 DNA: TGTGCTAGCAGCACCGGGACAGTCCCCTCCTACGAGCAGTACTTC; CDR3 protein: CASSTGTVPSYEQYF; clone size: NA; V gene: TRBV7-7; J gene: TRBJ2-7; D gene: TRBD1
CDR3 DNA: TGCGCCAGCAGCCGCATACAATCACAGGGAAGGGGCTACACCTTC; CDR3 protein: CASSRIQSQGRGYTF; clone size: NA; V gene: TRBV5-1; J gene: TRBJ1-2; D gene: NA
CDR3 DNA: TGTGCCAGCAATGACAGAGACAGGGATTATGGCTACACCTTC; CDR3 protein: CASNDRDRDYGYTF; clone size: NA; V gene: TRBV6-5; J gene: TRBJ1-2; D gene: TRBD1
CDR3 DNA: TGTGCCAGCGGGGATAGCGGGGGGGGGTACGAGCAGTACTTC; CDR3 protein: CASGDSGGGYEQYF; clone size: NA; V gene: TRBV6-5; J gene: TRBJ2-7; D gene: TRBD2
CDR3 DNA: TGTGCCAGCAGCCCAGGGACTAGCGGGAGGAACGAGCAGTACTTC; CDR3 protein: CASSPGTSGRNEQYF; clone size: NA; V gene: TRBV5-4; J gene: TRBJ2-7; D gene: TRBD2
CDR3 DNA: TGTGCCAGCAGTCAAATAGCAGGGGGCCGTTCCTTGAGGTATGGCTACACCTTC; CDR3 protein: CASSQIAGGRSLRYGYTF; clone size: NA; V gene: TRBV2; J gene: TRBJ1-2; D gene: TRBD1
CDR3 DNA: TGTGCCAGCAGCTCAGGACATAAGAACACTGAAGCTTTCTTT; CDR3 protein: CASSSGHKNTEAFF; clone size: few; V gene: TRBV5-6; J gene: TRBJ1-1; D gene: NA
CDR3 DNA: TGTGCCAGCAGTGAAGCCGGGATAAACCCCTACGAGCAGTACTTC; CDR3 protein: CASSEAGINPYEQYF; clone size: NA; V gene: TRBV25-1; J gene: TRBJ2-7; D gene: NA
CDR3 DNA: TGCAGCGTTGAAGGCGGGACTTACCATTCTGGTGGGCAGTTCTTC; CDR3 protein: CSVEGGTYHSGGQFF; clone size: NA; V gene: TRBV29-1; J gene: TRBJ2-1; D gene: NA
CDR3 DNA: TGTGCCAGCAGCCAAGATTTAGCGGGAGGTGGGGGGGTAGATACGCAGTATTTT; CDR3 protein: CASSQDLAGGGGVDTQYF; clone size: NA; V gene: TRBV4-2; J gene: TRBJ2-3; D gene: TRBD2
CDR3 DNA: TGTGCCAGCAGTGCGGCTAGCCTCAATCAGCCCCAGCATTTT; CDR3 protein: CASSAASLNQPQHF; clone size: once; V gene: TRBV25-1; J gene: TRBJ1-5; D gene: NA
CDR3 DNA: TGTGCCGGAAAGGGGAGGAATGGCTACACCTTC; CDR3 protein: CAGKGRNGYTF; clone size: NA; V gene: TRBV6-5; J gene: TRBJ1-2; D gene: NA
CDR3 DNA: TGTGCCAGTAGTGCAGGACAAAAAAGGAGCACTGAAGCTTTCTTT; CDR3 protein: CASSAGQKRSTEAFF; clone size: NA; V gene: TRBV19; J gene: TRBJ1-1; D gene: NA
CDR3 DNA: TGTGCCAGCAGGAGCCTGGGGCAGGGGGCAGGGGGCTACACCTTC; CDR3 protein: CASRSLGQGAGGYTF; clone size: NA; V gene: TRBV6-5; J gene: TRBJ1-2; D gene: TRBD1
CDR3 DNA: TGCGCCAGCAGCCCAGATCGGGGGGGTAGCGCTGAAGCTTTCTTT; CDR3 protein: CASSPDRGGSAEAFF; clone size: few; V gene: TRBV4-3; J gene: TRBJ1-1; D gene: NA
CDR3 DNA: TGTGCCAGCAGTGACAGGGCCCTTTACGAGCAGTACTTC; CDR3 protein: CASSDRALYEQYF; clone size: NA; V gene: TRBV2; J gene: TRBJ2-7; D gene: NA
CDR3 DNA: TGTGCCAGCAGCTTGGTAGACAGGCACTCCGGTGAAGCTTTCTTT; CDR3 protein: CASSLVDRHSGEAFF; clone size: once; V gene: TRBV5-6; J gene: TRBJ1-1; D gene: NA
CDR3 DNA: TGTGCCAGCAGCCCGAGCGGGAGGAGCACAGATACGCAGTATTTT; CDR3 protein: CASSPSGRSTDTQYF; clone size: NA; V gene: TRBV27; J gene: TRBJ2-3; D gene: TRBD2
CDR3 DNA: TGTGCCAGCAGCTCCCAGGGACAGGGGTACGGGACTGAAGCTTTCTTT; CDR3 protein: CASSSQGQGYGTEAFF; clone size: NA; V gene: TRBV7-2; J gene: TRBJ1-1; D gene: TRBD1
CDR3 DNA: TGTGCCATCAGTTTGGACAGGTGGACTGAAGCTTTCTTT; CDR3 protein: CAISLDRWTEAFF; clone size: once; V gene: TRBV10-3; J gene: TRBJ1-1; D gene: TRBD1